This T cell receptor beta chain was retrieved from a study of CD8 T cells in ankylosing spondylitis. The CDR3 loop spans 14 amino acids. Trimming left V 6 bases short and J 1 base short, with 12 bases between. This clonotype was detected ten times or more. Its antigen is not known. Broader study findings: Disease-linked clones bore a CD8+ phenotype and were relatively rare in peripheral blood. Characteristic of ankylosing spondylitis blood, it appeared, was a TCR beta motif comprising roughly eight highly homologous variants.

One entry per CDR3 protein, called by TCRdb with MiXCR from the 5' RACE reads. Seen here are under 300,000 distinct CDR3 sequences, around 10% observed once, and the top ten hold 6.8%. Sequenced input: blood, either unsorted or a sorted T cell fraction (not recorded which). The clonotype was recovered from a male donor with ankylosing spondylitis or in good health (not recorded which). The chain employs TRBV12-3 or TRBV12-4 and TRBJ1-1, with D possibly matching TRBD1 (5 bases). The DNA for the CDR3 is TGTGCCAGCAGCTTCGGGGGGGGGAACACTGAAGCTTTCTTT. It encodes CASSFGGGNTEAFF.